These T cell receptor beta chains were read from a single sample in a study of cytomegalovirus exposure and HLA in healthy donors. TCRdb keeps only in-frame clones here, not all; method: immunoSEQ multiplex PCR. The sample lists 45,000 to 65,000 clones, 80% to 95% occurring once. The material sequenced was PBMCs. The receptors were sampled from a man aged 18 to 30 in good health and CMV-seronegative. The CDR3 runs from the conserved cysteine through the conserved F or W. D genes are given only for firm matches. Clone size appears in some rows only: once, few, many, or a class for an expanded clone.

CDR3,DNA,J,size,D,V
CASSLGGGPNEKLFF,TGTGCCAGCAGCCTAGGGGGGGGGCCTAATGAAAAACTGTTTTTT,TRBJ1-4,.,.,TRBV11-2
CASSPGDRDRWLFSGANVLTF,TGTGCCAGCAGCCCCGGGGACCGGGACAGGTGGCTTTTCTCTGGGGCCAACGTCCTGACTTTC,TRBJ2-6,.,TRBD1,TRBV27
CASSPGQGRSNRNQPQHF,TGTGCCAGCTCACCGGGACAGGGCCGGAGCAATCGCAATCAGCCCCAGCATTTT,TRBJ1-5,once,TRBD1,TRBV18
CASSRSWDLLGIGNTQYF,TGTGCCAGCAGCCGTAGTTGGGACTTATTAGGAATAGGGAATACGCAGTATTTT,TRBJ2-3,.,.,TRBV9
CASRRQGSSNQPQHF,TGTGCCAGCAGAAGACAGGGGTCGAGCAATCAGCCCCAGCATTTT,TRBJ1-5,once,TRBD1,TRBV28
CASSKGQGVGYTF,TGTGCCAGCAGCAAAGGACAGGGGGTTGGCTACACCTTC,TRBJ1-2,.,.,TRBV21-1
CAWRTLDTVNTEAFF,TGTGCCTGGAGGACCCTGGACACAGTGAACACTGAAGCTTTCTTT,TRBJ1-1,.,.,TRBV30
CASRESGQDNQPQHF,TGTGCCAGCAGGGAATCGGGACAGGACAATCAGCCCCAGCATTTT,TRBJ1-5,once,TRBD1,TRBV6-1
CASSKRRGTSGRGSSYNEQFF,TGTGCCAGCTCAAAACGACGCGGGACTAGCGGGAGGGGCAGCTCCTACAATGAGCAGTTCTTC,TRBJ2-1,.,TRBD2,TRBV19
CASSQESSGTPTDTQYF,TGCGCCAGCAGCCAAGAGTCTAGCGGAACTCCCACAGATACGCAGTATTTT,TRBJ2-3,.,TRBD2,TRBV4-1
CATSSRDRGLTGEYF,TGTGCCACCAGCAGCCGGGACAGGGGGCTAACAGGAGAGTACTTC,TRBJ2-7,few,TRBD1,TRBV15
CASSEGTVGGYTF,TGTGCCAGCAGTGAGGGGACTGTCGGGGGCTACACCTTC,TRBJ1-2,.,.,TRBV6-1
CASSQTRTSSTDTQYF,TGTGCCAGCAGCCAAACCAGGACTAGCAGCACAGATACGCAGTATTTT,TRBJ2-3,.,TRBD2,TRBV4-2
CASSQGGQETQYF,TGTGCCAGCAGCCAGGGGGGCCAAGAGACCCAGTACTTC,TRBJ2-5,.,.,TRBV28
CASSDSLLVSYEQYF,TGTGCCAGCAGTGACTCGTTACTAGTCTCCTACGAGCAGTACTTC,TRBJ2-7,.,.,TRBV6-4